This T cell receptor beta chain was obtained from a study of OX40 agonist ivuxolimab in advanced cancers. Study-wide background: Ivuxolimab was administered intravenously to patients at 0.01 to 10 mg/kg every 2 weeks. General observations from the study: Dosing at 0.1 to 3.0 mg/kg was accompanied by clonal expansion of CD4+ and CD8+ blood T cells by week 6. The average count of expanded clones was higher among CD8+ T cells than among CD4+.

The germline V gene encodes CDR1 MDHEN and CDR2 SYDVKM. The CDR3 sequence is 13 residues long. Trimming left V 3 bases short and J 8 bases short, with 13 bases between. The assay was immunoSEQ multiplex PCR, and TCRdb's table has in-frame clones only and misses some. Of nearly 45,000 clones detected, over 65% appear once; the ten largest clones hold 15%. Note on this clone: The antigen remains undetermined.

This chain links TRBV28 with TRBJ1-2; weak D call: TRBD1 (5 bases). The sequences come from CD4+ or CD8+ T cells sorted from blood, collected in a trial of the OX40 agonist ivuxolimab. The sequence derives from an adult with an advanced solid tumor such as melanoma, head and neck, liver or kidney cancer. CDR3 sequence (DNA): TGTGCCAGCAGTTTGGGGGGGTTCCGGGGCTACACCTTC. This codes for CASSLGGFRGYTF.